These T cell receptor beta chains were read from a single sample in a study of blood T cell repertoires in COVID-19. Data came from immunoSEQ multiplex PCR; TCRdb stores just in-frame clones and leaves some out. The sample holds fewer than 350,000 clones; around 90% are singletons and the top ten take approximately 6.8%. Sequencing used peripheral blood. Every receptor here comes from a woman in her 30s with COVID-19, enrolled during active disease. Both conserved end residues are part of each CDR3. D genes are given only for firm matches. Clone size, where shown, is once, few, many, or a class for clones that have expanded.

.	TRBD1	TRBJ1-4	18	TRBV25-1	CASSEAWAGGNTNEKLFF	TGTGCCAGCAGTGAAGCGTGGGCAGGGGGGAACACTAATGAAAAACTGTTTTTT
.	TRBD2	TRBJ2-7	12	TRBV5-1	CASGPGGYEQYF	TGCGCCAGCGGACCCGGGGGGTACGAGCAGTACTTC
once	TRBD1	TRBJ2-7	16	TRBV7-9	CASSSSTGTGFYEQYF	TGTGCCAGCAGCTCCTCAACCGGGACAGGGTTCTACGAGCAGTACTTC
.	TRBD2	TRBJ2-3	17	TRBV6-6	CASSPRTSGSNSDTQYF	TGTGCCAGCAGTCCCCGGACTAGCGGGAGCAACTCAGATACGCAGTATTTT
.	TRBD1	TRBJ1-2	16	TRBV9	CASSDGPQTGNYGYTF	TGTGCCAGCAGCGACGGACCCCAGACAGGGAACTATGGCTACACCTTC
.	.	TRBJ2-3	14	TRBV29-1	CSVAVRRGTDTQYF	TGCAGCGTTGCGGTCAGGCGGGGCACAGATACGCAGTATTTT
.	TRBD2	TRBJ2-1	15	TRBV11-2	CASRLWAGVYNEQFF	TGTGCCAGCCGCCTATGGGCGGGGGTATACAATGAGCAGTTCTTC
.	.	TRBJ1-5	13	TRBV10-2	CASSEWGTQPQHF	TGCGCCAGCAGTGAGTGGGGCACTCAGCCCCAGCATTTT
.	.	TRBJ2-3	14	TRBV9	CASSFRSVPDTQYF	TGTGCCAGCAGCTTTCGATCAGTCCCAGATACGCAGTATTTT
.	TRBD1	TRBJ1-1	15	TRBV6-5	CASSRQGYTPTEAFF	TGTGCCAGCAGTCGACAGGGCTACACCCCCACTGAAGCTTTCTTT
once	TRBD1	TRBJ2-7	14	TRBV19	CASSMLDRGHEQYF	TGTGCCAGTAGTATGTTGGACAGGGGCCACGAGCAGTACTTC
once	.	TRBJ2-6	13	TRBV27	CASRYSGANVLTF	TGTGCCAGCAGATACTCTGGGGCCAACGTCCTGACTTTC
.	TRBD2	TRBJ2-3	19	TRBV24-1	CATSDLNQREGRISDTQYF	TGTGCCACCAGTGATTTGAACCAGCGGGAGGGCCGGATATCAGATACGCAGTATTTT
.	TRBD2	TRBJ2-7	16	TRBV9	CASSAPLAGAPDEQYF	TGTGCCAGCAGCGCCCCCCTAGCGGGAGCGCCCGACGAGCAGTACTTC
.	TRBD1	TRBJ1-3	14	TRBV28	CASSTGDSGNTIYF	TGTGCCAGCAGTACAGGGGATTCTGGAAACACCATATATTTT
.	TRBD1	TRBJ2-7	13	TRBV30	CAWGQGVSYEQYF	TGTGCCTGGGGACAGGGGGTCTCCTACGAGCAGTACTTC
.	.	TRBJ1-1	14	TRBV7-2	CASSLNSQNTEAFF	TGTGCCAGCAGCTTGAACAGCCAGAACACTGAAGCTTTCTTT
.	.	TRBJ2-7	16	TRBV27	CASSLSLRGNPYEQYF	TGTGCCAGCAGTTTATCCCTCCGGGGAAACCCCTACGAGCAGTACTTC
.	.	TRBJ1-5	15	TRBV28	CASSPIGAGDQPQHF	TGTGCCAGCAGTCCGATTGGGGCAGGAGATCAGCCCCAGCATTTT
.	TRBD1	TRBJ2-1	14	TRBV5-1	CASSRSGQGSEQFF	TGCGCCAGCAGCCGCAGTGGACAGGGGAGTGAGCAGTTCTTC
.	TRBD2	TRBJ2-3	15	TRBV18	CASSPDSGRTDTQYF	TGTGCCAGCTCACCAGATAGCGGGAGAACAGATACGCAGTATTTT
once	TRBD2	TRBJ2-7	18	TRBV7-8	CASYDPTSGRGADHEQYF	TGTGCCAGCTATGACCCGACTAGCGGGAGGGGGGCGGATCACGAGCAGTACTTC
.	.	TRBJ2-1	11	TRBV7-2	CASSLILEQFF	TGTGCCAGCAGCTTAATCCTTGAGCAGTTCTTC
.	TRBD1	TRBJ1-2	14	TRBV30	CAWRDPGQFVGYTF	TGTGCCTGGAGAGATCCGGGACAGTTTGTTGGCTACACCTTC
few	.	TRBJ1-6	15	TRBV7-9	CASSLDWGDNSPLHF	TGTGCCAGCAGCTTAGATTGGGGGGATAATTCACCCCTCCACTTT
.	.	TRBJ2-5	13	TRBV12-3/TRBV12-4	CASRHQGQGTQYF	TGTGCCAGCAGACATCAGGGACAAGGGACCCAGTACTTC
.	.	TRBJ1-1	18	TRBV6-4	CASSDSDATTRRGTEAFF	TGTGCCAGCAGTGACTCAGATGCGACCACTAGGAGGGGCACTGAAGCTTTCTTT
.	.	TRBJ2-1	10	TRBV10-2	CASSALEQFF	TGCGCCAGCAGTGCCCTTGAGCAGTTCTTC
.	TRBD2	TRBJ2-7	14	TRBV2	CARQRQRGSYEQYF	TGTGCCAGGCAACGACAGCGGGGTTCCTACGAGCAGTACTTC
.	.	TRBJ1-5	15	TRBV18	CASSPGQGRSQPQHF	TGTGCCAGCTCACCGGGCCAGGGCCGGAGTCAGCCCCAGCATTTT
.	.	TRBJ1-1	13	TRBV12-3/TRBV12-4	CASGNSLNTEAFF	TGTGCCAGCGGAAACAGCTTGAACACTGAAGCTTTCTTT
once	TRBD1	TRBJ1-1	12	TRBV30	CASGQGGTEAFF	TGTGCCTCCGGACAGGGCGGGACTGAAGCTTTCTTT
.	.	TRBJ2-7	15	TRBV29-1	CSVGFQGSIAHEQYF	TGCAGCGTTGGATTCCAGGGCAGTATTGCCCACGAGCAGTACTTC
few	.	TRBJ1-1	14	TRBV3-1/TRBV3-2	CASSQETDNTEAFF	TGTGCCAGCAGCCAAGAGACAGATAACACTGAAGCTTTCTTT